One sample yielded the 2 T cell receptor beta chains listed below, sequenced in a study of T cell repertoires in cytomegalovirus infection. TCRdb redid the calling of the reads with MiXCR, one entry per CDR3 protein. The sample holds approximately 290,000 distinct CDR3 sequences, about a quarter seen once. The source material was PBMCs. All receptors derive from a human donor in good health (CMV status not recorded). Some clones in this sample may be carry-over from other donors' samples.

Only a few counts were recorded for this clonotype. This chain joins TRBV6-5 and TRBJ2-2; D perhaps matches TRBD2 (6 bases). The CDR3 consists of 13 residues. Germline V gene lookup returns CDR1 MNHEY and CDR2 SVGAGI. CDR3: CAARAGNTGELFF. In nucleotides, the CDR3 is TGTGCTGCCCGGGCGGGAAACACCGGGGAGCTGTTTTTT.

V is TRBV20-1 and J is TRBJ1-2, with 9 bases matching TRBD1. The junction had 6 bases not matched to a gene; V was cut back by 7 bases and J by 6 bases. CDR3 length equals 12 residues. The germline V gene has CDR1 DFQATT and CDR2 SNEGSKA (reference sequence). CDR3 region: CSGHRGHDGYTF. The CDR3 nucleotides read TGCAGTGGACACAGGGGGCACGATGGCTACACCTTC.